This T cell receptor (beta chain) came from a study of T cell responses to AZD1222 COVID-19 vaccine. Findings and limits, study-wide: None of the repertoires were sampled until the peak T cell response had passed. Seropositive AZD1222 recipients at baseline numbered only five or six.

This CDR3 has 15 residues. Germline-derived CDR1 and CDR2 are SEHNR and FQNEAQ (reference sequence). V was pared by 3 bases and J by 7 bases, with 18 bases between. A note on this clone: Its antigen is undetermined.

Assay used: immunoSEQ multiplex PCR; TCRdb lists only in-frame clones, some missing. This sample has about 100,000 clones, with roughly 87% found just once. The TCR originated in an adult in good health. The sequenced sample was peripheral blood, obtained on day 0 of AZD1222 vaccination. This rearrangement joins TRBV7-9 to TRBJ1-2; maybe TRBD1 (5 bases). The CDR3 coding sequence is TGTGCCAGCAGCTTGGGAATAGGGGCCACGGGTGGCTACACCTTC. Encoded protein: CASSLGIGATGGYTF. The whole variable domain, filled in from reference TRBV7-9 and TRBJ1-2, reads DTGVSQNPRHKITKRGQNVTFRCDPISEHNRLYWYRQTLGQGPEFLTYFQNEAQLEKSRLLSDRFSAERPKGSFSTLEIQRTEQGDSAMYLCASSLGIGATGGYTFGSGTRLTVV.